One and the same sample provided the 2 T cell receptor beta chains below, sequenced in a study of CD8 T cells in Susac syndrome. With random hexamers, reverse transcription was performed on about 0.5 to 1 ug of RNA. TCRdb analysed the immunoSEQ multiplex PCR reads with MiXCR anew, one entry per CDR3 protein. This table has about 150,000 distinct CDR3 sequences, about 94% appearing once. Sequences were obtained from CD8+ T cells from PBMCs. These receptors were taken from a human donor with multiple sclerosis.

CDR3 in amino acids: CASSSTWDRRETQYF. The CDR3 DNA reads as TGTGCCAGCAGTTCGACGTGGGACAGGCGGGAGACCCAGTACTTC. The gene calls are TRBV28 and TRBJ2-5, with TRBD1 matching over 8 bases. Trimming took 4 bases from V and 5 from J; bases not matched to a gene: 9. The CDR3 runs to 15 residues. From germline, CDR1 is MDHEN and CDR2 SYDVKM.

There are a few counts of this clonotype. The chain is built from TRBV29-1 and TRBJ2-7, with 9 positions matching TRBD1. The germline V gene has CDR1 SQVTM and CDR2 ANQGSEA. The CDR3 is 13 residues long. The junction had 5 bases not matched to a gene; V was cut back by 5 bases and J by 3 bases. The CDR3 protein is CSVRTGEGYEQYF. Here the CDR3 DNA reads TGCAGCGTTCGGACAGGGGAAGGCTACGAGCAGTACTTC.